This T cell receptor (beta chain) was found in a study of technical replicates of blood from a few donors (dated by TCRdb to about 2017). Receptors were amplified or captured by the immunoSEQ multiplex PCR assay. TCRdb retrieved this table from immuneACCESS and kept in-frame rearrangements only. Not all clones are present; in checked studies, unresolved V genes account for under half, and no reason is known for the remainder. The table for this sample lists about 82,000 clones; 94% of them were counted only once. The ten largest account for around 0.42% of the sample. With respect to this clone: Its target antigen remains unknown. Base-call qualities are not available, and no considerably larger clone is one nucleotide away.

The sample was T cells isolated from PBMCs. This TCR was sampled from a human donor in good health.

Read as DNA, the sequence is TGCGCCAGCAGCCAAGGGTCCAGGACTGAAGCTTTCTTT. This translates into CASSQGSRTEAFF. Recombination joined TRBV4-1 with TRBJ1-1, with an unclear D gene assignment. Reading from cysteine to phenylalanine, the CDR3 counts 13 amino acids. Only the CDR3 portion is preserved as DNA: 39 bases, with reading frame beginning at the first base. Per the germline V gene, MGHRA is the CDR1 and YSYEKL is the CDR2. V loses 1 base of germline sequence and J loses 5 bases, and the interval between the two ends is 8 bases.